This T cell receptor (beta chain) was identified in a study of T cell responses to AZD1222 COVID-19 vaccine. Profiled with immunoSEQ multiplex PCR; TCRdb holds only in-frame clones, not every one. In the table there are more than 95,000 clones, roughly 91% of which are singletons. Germline CDR1 is MNHNS and CDR2 is SASEGT. The V gene lost 1 base and the J gene lost 0 bases, with 15 bases spanning the gap. The CDR3 contains 17 residues. A remark on this clone: Its specificity is not known.

Overall study results and limits: Increases in Spike-specific TCR breadth and depth were seen after two AZD1222 doses. Repertoires were collected only later (after the peak T cell response had occurred). Reportedly, nearly half the spike-specific TCRs target unmutated variant regions. There were mostly white British donors and more females than males, and clonal diversity was possibly underestimated.

The V call is TRBV6-1, the J call TRBJ1-2; D gene unclear. The sample was peripheral blood, taken on day 0 of MenACWY control vaccination. The sequence was collected from an adult in good health. The CDR3 DNA is TGTGCCAGCAGTGAAGGCCCTTGGACGGGAGCTAACTATGGCTACACCTTC. Its protein product is CASSEGPWTGANYGYTF.